The 8 T cell receptor beta chains below were found in one sample sequenced in a study of T cells after yellow fever vaccination. In TCRdb, the 5' RACE reads were re-called with MiXCR into one record per CDR3 protein. The sample has approximately 300,000 distinct CDR3 sequences; around 11% are singletons. The specimen was CD4+ T cells sorted from PBMCs, collected 45 days after the yellow fever booster vaccination. The receptors stem from a man in his late teens or twenties who received the YFV17D yellow fever vaccine.

This chain uses TRBV4-2 with TRBJ1-3; D is possibly TRBD1 (5 bases). The CDR3 is 17 amino acids. Per the germline V gene, CDR1 is LGHNA and CDR2 is YNFKEQ. With 1 base removed from V and 0 bases from J, the gap between germline ends came to 13 bases. CDR3 sequence reads: CASSQVGQAFSGNTIYF. As DNA, the CDR3 is TGTGCCAGCAGCCAAGTGGGGCAGGCGTTCTCTGGAAACACCATATATTTT.

In this sample, this clonotype turned up a few times. V usage is TRBV5-1 and J usage is TRBJ2-5; the D gene is possibly TRBD2 (5 bases). The CDR3 runs 12 residues. CDR1 and CDR2 (germline): SGHRS, YFSETQ. Trimming cost V 7 bases and J 5 bases, with 12 bases left between them. CDR3 sequence: CASGEPGETQYF. CDR3 in DNA: TGCGCCAGCGGGGAACCGGGGGAGACCCAGTACTTC. Full variable domain (rest looked up from reference TRBV5-1 and TRBJ2-5): KAGVTQTPRYLIKTRGQQVTLSCSPISGHRSVSWYQQTPGQGLQFLFEYFSETQRNKGNFPGRFSGRQFSNSRSEMNVSTLELGDSALYLCASGEPGETQYFGPGTRLLVL.

The CDR3: CASSVGDRGDYTF. CDR3 nucleotides: TGTGCCAGCAGCGTGGGGGACAGGGGTGACTACACCTTC. The chain uses TRBV9 and TRBJ1-2; 10 nucleotides line up with TRBD1. The CDR3 is 13 amino acids. V lost 2 bases, J lost 10 bases, and 5 bases stayed unmatched. Germline CDR1 and CDR2: SGDLS and YYNGEE.

This chain connects TRBV4-3 to TRBJ2-1, with D perhaps matching TRBD2 (5 bases). CDR3 length: 13 residues. V shed 1 base and J shed 10 bases, with 11 bases lying between them. Per the germline V gene, CDR1 is LGHNA and CDR2 is YSLEER. The CDR3 DNA reads as TGCGCCAGCAGCCAAGCCGGGGATCGGGAGCAGTTCTTC. Protein: CASSQAGDREQFF.

The chain couples TRBV7-2 to TRBJ2-2, with a weak D call TRBD1 (6 bases). V was trimmed by 6 bases and J by 4 bases, leaving 12 bases between them. The germline gives CDR1 SGHTA, CDR2 FQGNSA. CDR3 length: 14 residues. CDR3 residues: CASSYEGGTGELFF. CDR3 DNA sequence: TGTGCCAGCAGTTACGAAGGGGGCACCGGGGAGCTGTTTTTT.

The sample holds a few counts of this clonotype. This chain links TRBV29-1 with TRBJ1-1, with unresolved D. Between the trimmed V and J ends, which lost 1 base and 0 bases, there was a span of 9 bases. The CDR3 is 14 residues long. CDR1 and CDR2 from the germline V gene are SQVTM and ANQGSEA. The DNA of the CDR3 is TGCAGCGTTGAAGTGGTAGGGATGAACACTGAAGCTTTCTTT. It yields the protein CSVEVVGMNTEAFF.

This clonotype was seen only a few times. The V gene is TRBV7-3, the J gene TRBJ2-7; D is undetermined. The CDR3 length is 13 residues. The germline V gene has CDR1 SGHTA and CDR2 FQGTGA. V dropped 6 bases and J dropped 2 bases, with 11 bases sitting between them. CDR3 region: CASSLERAYEQYF. The CDR3 nucleotides read TGTGCCAGCAGTTTAGAAAGGGCCTACGAGCAGTACTTC. The full variable domain, rest sourced from reference TRBV7-3 and TRBJ2-7, is GAGVSQTPSNKVTEKGKYVELRCDPISGHTALYWYRQSLGQGPEFLIYFQGTGAADDSGLPNDRFFAVRPEGSVSTLKIQRTERGDSAVYLCASSLERAYEQYFGPGTRLTVT.

The chain recombines TRBV20-1 with TRBJ2-3; maybe TRBD1 (6 bases). V dropped 2 bases and J dropped 5 bases, with 14 bases sitting between them. This CDR3 is 14 amino acids long. Germline-derived CDR1 and CDR2 are DFQATT and SNEGSKA (reference sequence). The DNA of the CDR3 is TGCAGTGCTAGAACCACAGGGTATGGAGATACGCAGTATTTT. Encoded protein: CSARTTGYGDTQYF.